These 18 T cell receptor beta chains share one sample of origin, sequenced in a study of Ad26.COV2.S vaccination and SARS-CoV-2 variants. Only in-frame clones appear in the TCRdb table, and some are missing; sequencing was by immunoSEQ multiplex PCR. Here the sample spans around 340,000 clones, approximately 86% being singletons. Treatment indicated: around 19 received Ad26.COV2.S at low or high dose, single or two shots; roughly five received placebo; per-sample allocation not given. The study sampled participants on day 63 after the first vaccine or placebo injection. The sequences come from peripheral blood, collected in a trial of Ad26.COV2.S vaccine versus placebo. The source is a person between 18 and 60 years old who received the Ad26.COV2.S COVID-19 vaccine or a placebo.

This chain links TRBV10-2 with TRBJ2-3; no clear D. The V end lost 5 bases, the J end lost 4 bases, and 4 bases lay between the germline ends. The CDR3 has 11 residues. The germline gives CDR1 WSHSY, CDR2 SAAADI. CDR3 in amino acids: CASSFADTQYF. The CDR3 region has the DNA TGCGCCAGCAGTTTTGCAGATACGCAGTATTTT.

This chain connects TRBV6-2 or TRBV6-3 to TRBJ2-7, with D possibly being TRBD2 (5 bases). The CDR3 runs 12 residues. Germline assignment: CDR1 MNHEY and CDR2 SVGEGT. Trimming removed 0 bases at V and 6 bases at J, with 6 bases between. CDR3 sequence (DNA): TGTGCCAGCAGTTACTCCGGGGTCGAGCAGTACTTC. This gives the protein CASSYSGVEQYF.

CDR3 nucleotides: TGTGCCAGCAGTTACTCGCGGACAACTAATGAAAAACTGTTTTTT. Translated: CASSYSRTTNEKLFF. This rearrangement joins TRBV6-5 to TRBJ1-4, with D uncertain. V lost 0 bases and J 0 bases, leaving 5 bases between the germline ends. CDR1 is MNHEY and CDR2 is SVGAGI in the germline V gene. The CDR3 has 15 amino acids.

Written as DNA, the CDR3 is TGCGCCAGCAGCCAAGGTCAGGGCCCCATCTCTGGGGCCAACGTCCTGACTTTC. It is translated as CASSQGQGPISGANVLTF. The rearrangement joins TRBV4-1 to TRBJ2-6; maybe TRBD1 (5 bases). The germline V and J ends were trimmed by 1 base and 0 bases, with 13 bases remaining between them. The length of the CDR3 is 18 residues. Germline V CDR1 and CDR2: MGHRA, YSYEKL.

The chain is built from TRBV5-1 and TRBJ2-3, with D possibly being TRBD1 or TRBD2 (6 bases each). V was pared by 4 bases and J by 4 bases, with 19 bases between. The germline CDR1 and CDR2 sequences are SGHRS and YFSETQ. The CDR3 is 16 residues long. The CDR3 region has the DNA TGCGCCAGCAGCAACAGACAGGTCGGGGGACCAGATACGCAGTATTTT. Encoded protein: CASSNRQVGGPDTQYF.

J is TRBJ2-1 and V is TRBV30, with 10 bases matching TRBD1. V lost 2 bases to trimming and J lost 8 bases; unmatched junction nucleotides: 3. CDR1 and CDR2 (germline): GTSNPN, SVGIG (reference sequence). The CDR3 sequence is 13 residues long. CDR3 region: CAWSRDRGDEQFF. CDR3 bases: TGTGCCTGGAGTAGGGACAGGGGTGATGAGCAGTTCTTC. Full variable domain (remainder filled in from reference TRBV30 and TRBJ2-1): SQTIHQWPATLVQPVGSPLSLECTVEGTSNPNLYWYRQAAGRGLQLLFYSVGIGQISSEVPQNLSASRPQDRQFILSSKKLLLSDSGFYLCAWSRDRGDEQFFGPGTRLTVL.

This clone occurred once. This chain uses TRBV28 with TRBJ1-1, with D possibly being TRBD1 (5 bases). The CDR3 extends over 16 amino acids. Per germline, CDR1 MDHEN and CDR2 SYDVKM. The ends were cut back, 2 bases at V and 1 base at J, with 14 bases in the middle. The CDR3, as DNA: TGTGCCAGCAGTTTAGATCCGGGGCTGGGGAACACTGAAGCTTTCTTT. It is translated as CASSLDPGLGNTEAFF.

The rearrangement joins TRBV29-1 to TRBJ1-2, with 7 bases matching TRBD1. The ends lost 6 bases at V and 8 bases at J; junction bases unmatched: 9. CDR1 and CDR2 (germline): SQVTM, ANQGSEA. CDR3 length: 12 amino acids. The CDR3 protein is CSVGEQGSGYTF. Written as DNA, the CDR3 is TGCAGCGTGGGGGAACAGGGGAGCGGCTACACCTTC.

This clone appeared once. Here the CDR3 reads CASSPSGTSGGNEQYF. The CDR3 nucleotides are TGTGCCAGCAGTCCCTCCGGGACTAGCGGGGGCAACGAGCAGTACTTC. This chain joins TRBV27 and TRBJ2-7; TRBD2 matches at 14 bases. The germline V gene encodes CDR1 MNHEY and CDR2 SMNVEV (reference sequence). J lost 5 bases, V lost 5 bases, and 8 bases had no gene match. This CDR3 has 16 residues.

The genes are TRBV18 and TRBJ1-2; 9 nucleotides line up with TRBD1. The CDR3 is 15 amino acids. V lost 6 bases, J lost 6 bases, and 11 bases stayed unmatched. CDR1 is KGHSH and CDR2 is LQKENI in the germline V gene. This CDR3 is CASSQFDRGENGYTF. CDR3 in DNA: TGTGCCAGCTCGCAATTCGACAGGGGGGAAAATGGCTACACCTTC. The complete variable domain, with remaining parts taken from reference TRBV18 and TRBJ1-2, reads NAGVMQNPRHLVRRRGQEARLRCSPMKGHSHVYWYRQLPEEGLKFMVYLQKENIIDESGMPKERFSAEFPKEGPSILRIQQVVRGDSAAYFCASSQFDRGENGYTFGSGTRLTVV.

The gene calls are TRBV5-1 and TRBJ1-2, with D tentatively TRBD1 (6 bases). V was cut by 0 bases and J by 7 bases, with 13 bases left in between. This CDR3 has 14 amino acids. Germline V CDR1 and CDR2: SGHRS, YFSETQ. CDR3 sequence (DNA): TGCGCCAGCAGCTTGGAGCGCAGGGGTGGTGGCTACACCTTC. As protein: CASSLERRGGGYTF. Looking up the rest from reference TRBV5-1 and TRBJ1-2 gives the full variable domain: KAGVTQTPRYLIKTRGQQVTLSCSPISGHRSVSWYQQTPGQGLQFLFEYFSETQRNKGNFPGRFSGRQFSNSRSEMNVSTLELGDSALYLCASSLERRGGGYTFGSGTRLTVV.

The chain has TRBV6-2 or TRBV6-3 and TRBJ2-3; D not certain. Germline assignment: CDR1 MNHEY and CDR2 SVGEGT. Trimming stripped 3 bases from V and 5 bases from J, with 15 bases between. This CDR3 has 15 amino acids. In DNA, the CDR3 is TGTGCCAGCAGTTATGAGGACGGTGCAGGAGATACGCAGTATTTT. It specifies CASSYEDGAGDTQYF.

J is TRBJ2-2 and V is TRBV11-2; no clear D. With 5 bases removed from V and 0 bases from J, the gap between germline ends came to 4 bases. Germline V gives CDR1 SGHAT, CDR2 FQNNGV. The CDR3 consists of 13 residues. For the CDR3, the DNA is TGTGCCAGCAGCCCCCCGAACACCGGGGAGCTGTTTTTT. Protein: CASSPPNTGELFF. The entire variable domain, with the rest obtained from reference TRBV11-2 and TRBJ2-2, is as follows: EAGVAQSPRYKIIEKRQSVAFWCNPISGHATLYWYQQILGQGPKLLIQFQNNGVVDDSQLPKDRFSAERLKGVDSTLKIQPAKLEDSAVYLCASSPPNTGELFFGEGSRLTVL.

J is TRBJ2-1 and V is TRBV11-2; D is perhaps TRBD2 (5 bases). The CDR3 loop spans 15 amino acids. In germline, CDR1 is SGHAT, CDR2 FQNNGV. V was shortened by 3 bases and J by 2 bases, with 11 bases between the two germline ends. The DNA of the CDR3 is TGTGCCAGCAGCTTCACTAGGGCCCCCTACAATGAGCAGTTCTTC. This gives the protein CASSFTRAPYNEQFF.

This chain connects TRBV21-1 to TRBJ1-2; the table gives TRBD1 as D, unverified against the DNA. TRBV21-1 is designated a pseudogene. The CDR3 totals 15 residues. CDR3 residues: CAIQGLHRDLLGYTF. DNA of the CDR3: TGTGCCATCCAGGGTCTCCACAGGGATCTGCTTGGCTACACCTTC.

The chain carries TRBV19 and TRBJ2-2; tentatively, D is TRBD1 or TRBD2 (6 bases each). CDR3 length: 15 amino acids. V gave up 1 base and J gave up 3 bases, with 9 bases separating them. The V gene's germline CDR1 is LNHDA and CDR2 SQIVND (reference sequence). DNA of the CDR3: TGTGCCAGTAGTATAGCGGGGGCCTACACCGGGGAGCTGTTTTTT. It codes for CASSIAGAYTGELFF. The full variable domain, completed using reference TRBV19 and TRBJ2-2, is DGGITQSPKYLFRKEGQNVTLSCEQNLNHDAMYWYRQDPGQGLRLIYYSQIVNDFQKGDIAEGYSVSREKKESFPLTVTSAQKNPTAFYLCASSIAGAYTGELFFGEGSRLTVL.

V and J are TRBV6-5 and TRBJ2-7; 10 bases agree with TRBD1. This CDR3 is 14 amino acids long. Germline lookup yields CDR1 MNHEY and CDR2 SVGAGI. V shed 6 bases, J shed 6 bases, and the junction held 8 bases outside the gene matches. The DNA for the CDR3 is TGTGCCAGCAGAGCTGGACAGGGGGGGTCCGAGCAGTACTTC. This gives the protein CASRAGQGGSEQYF.

The chain carries TRBV7-3 and TRBJ1-2; TRBD1 agrees at 8 bases. Germline V lookup: CDR1 SGHTA, CDR2 FQGTGA. Trimming took 5 bases from V and 2 from J; bases not matched to a gene: 10. The CDR3 is 16 residues long. CDR3 region: CASSPHPTGANYGYTF. CDR3 DNA: TGTGCCAGCAGCCCGCACCCGACAGGGGCCAACTATGGCTACACCTTC.